This TCR beta chain came from a study of blood T cell repertoires in COVID-19. On the study more broadly: Recovered status in Cohort 3 required two negative PCRs, clearance, or symptom resolution.

From germline, CDR1 is PRHDT and CDR2 FYEKMQ (reference sequence). The CDR3 sequence is 14 residues long. Germline trimming cut 4 bases from V and 7 bases from J; bases unmatched to any gene: 4. Repertoires were generated with immunoSEQ multiplex PCR, while TCRdb's copy carries only in-frame clones and drops some. The sample yields roughly 190,000 clones, about 85% seen once. This clone has only one observation. The specimen was PBMCs or T cells enriched from blood (not recorded which). The source is a woman aged 40 to 55 in a cohort exposed to, infected with or recovered from COVID-19 (not recorded which). The chain is built from TRBV13 and TRBJ1-6; 7 nucleotides match TRBD1. For the CDR3, the DNA is TGTGCCAGCAGCTCCGGGACAGCCAATTCACCCCTCCACTTT. Translation: CASSSGTANSPLHF.